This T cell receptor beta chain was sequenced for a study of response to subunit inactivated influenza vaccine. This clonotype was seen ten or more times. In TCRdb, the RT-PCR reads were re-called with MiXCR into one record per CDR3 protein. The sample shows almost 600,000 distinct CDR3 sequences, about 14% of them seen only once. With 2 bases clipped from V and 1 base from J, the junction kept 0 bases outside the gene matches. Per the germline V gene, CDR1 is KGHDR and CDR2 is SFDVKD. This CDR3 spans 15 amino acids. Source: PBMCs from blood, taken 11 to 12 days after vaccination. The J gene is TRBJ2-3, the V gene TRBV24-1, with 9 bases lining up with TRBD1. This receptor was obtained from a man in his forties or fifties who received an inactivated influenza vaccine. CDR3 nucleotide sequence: TGTGCCACCAGTGATTGGACAGGGGGCACAGATACGCAGTATTTT. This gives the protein CATSDWTGGTDTQYF.